This TCR beta chain was retrieved from a study of CD8+CD57+ T cells in acquired aplastic anemia. It was patients with CD8+CD57+ cell expansion by flow cytometry who were chosen for sequencing. General observations from the study: Patients and controls were not found to differ significantly in CD8+ Simpson's diversity.

Template material for TCR beta VDJ and CDR3 profiling consisted of genomic DNA. TCRdb called the reads again in MiXCR, with one record for every CDR3 protein. The sample has some 200,000 distinct CDR3 sequences; over 40% are singletons. Comments on this clonotype: Its antigen is unknown.

Germline V CDR1 and CDR2: SGHVS, FNYEAQ. J was trimmed by 1 base and V by 3 bases; bases with no gene match: 8. There are 17 residues in the CDR3. This TCR was sampled from a human donor with aplastic anemia. This chain uses TRBV7-6 with TRBJ2-5; 10 nucleotides agree with TRBD1. The material sequenced was sorted CD4+, CD8+, or CD8+CD57+ T cells (not recorded which) from PBMCs. The CDR3 protein is CASSLDRDRGFQETQYF. The CDR3 nucleotides are TGTGCCAGCAGCTTGGATCGGGACAGGGGTTTCCAAGAGACCCAGTACTTC.